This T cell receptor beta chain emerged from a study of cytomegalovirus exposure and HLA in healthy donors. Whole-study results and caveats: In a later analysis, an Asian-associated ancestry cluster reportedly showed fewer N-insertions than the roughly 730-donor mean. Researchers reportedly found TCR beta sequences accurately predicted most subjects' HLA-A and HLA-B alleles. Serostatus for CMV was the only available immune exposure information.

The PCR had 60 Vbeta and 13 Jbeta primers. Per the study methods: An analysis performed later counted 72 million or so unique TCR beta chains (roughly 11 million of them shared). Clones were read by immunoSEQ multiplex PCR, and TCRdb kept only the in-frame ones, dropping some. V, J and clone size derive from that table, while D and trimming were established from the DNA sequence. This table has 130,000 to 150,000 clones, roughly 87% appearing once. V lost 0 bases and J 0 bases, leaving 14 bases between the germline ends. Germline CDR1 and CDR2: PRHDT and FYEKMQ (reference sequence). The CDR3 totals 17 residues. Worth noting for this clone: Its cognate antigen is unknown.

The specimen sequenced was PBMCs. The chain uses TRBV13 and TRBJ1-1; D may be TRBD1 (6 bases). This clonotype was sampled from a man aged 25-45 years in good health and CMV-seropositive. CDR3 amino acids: CASSLGLLGQLNTEAFF. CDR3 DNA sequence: TGTGCCAGCAGCTTAGGCCTCCTTGGACAGTTGAACACTGAAGCTTTCTTT.